Presented here are 9 T cell receptor beta chains from one specimen sequenced in a study of vaccination and CD4 T cells after COVID-19. Sequencing of cultured CD4+ T cell DNA used the Oncomine TCR Beta short-read assay. TCRdb passed the PCR reads through MiXCR, listing each CDR3 protein once. The data hold around 5,500 distinct CDR3 sequences, with approximately 74% observed a single time. No antigen is known for these receptors. This sample's treatment: approximately nine-day PBMC culture with coronavirus spike peptide pools or control peptides (ViraFEST assay). Sequencing was performed on CD4+ T cells from blood, cultured in vitro. The receptor source for this set is a human donor who had recovered from COVID-19.

The J gene is TRBJ2-5, the V gene TRBV20-1; D not certain. Germline CDR1 and CDR2: DFQATT and SNEGSKA (reference sequence). The CDR3 consists of 12 residues. V was shortened by 4 bases and J by 5 bases, with 11 bases between the two germline ends. CDR3 sequence (DNA): TGCAGTGCTATTAAGACTTCGGAGACCCAGTACTTC. This encodes CSAIKTSETQYF.

The genes are TRBV6-2 or TRBV6-3 and TRBJ1-2; D might be TRBD1 (6 bases). The V gene lost 5 bases and the J gene lost 2 bases, with 21 bases spanning the gap. CDR3 length equals 17 residues. Germline V gives CDR1 MNHEY, CDR2 SVGEGT. The CDR3 coding sequence is TGTGCCAGCAGTCCCGGGACACGGTTCTTATGGAACTATGGCTACACCTTC. This translates into CASSPGTRFLWNYGYTF.

V usage is TRBV19 and J usage is TRBJ1-5; D gene uncertain. CDR1 is LNHDA and CDR2 is SQIVND in the germline V gene (reference sequence). The length of the CDR3 is 16 residues. V lost 2 bases and J lost 4, with 15 bases in between. Here the CDR3 DNA reads TGTGCCAGTAGTATACTCCCATCTTTCCTAAATCAGCCCCAGCATTTT. Encoded protein: CASSILPSFLNQPQHF.

The chain couples TRBV6-2 or TRBV6-3 to TRBJ2-3; 9 bases match TRBD2. This CDR3 is 14 amino acids long. The trim removed 5 bases at V and 3 bases at J, leaving 3 bases unmatched. Germline V gives CDR1 MNHEY, CDR2 SVGEGT. CDR3: CASSAGGWTDTQYF. The DNA for the CDR3 is TGTGCCAGCAGTGCGGGGGGGTGGACAGATACGCAGTATTTT.

This clonotype was counted a single time. The chain couples TRBV6-2 or TRBV6-3 to TRBJ2-1; 8 bases are a match to TRBD2. The CDR3 contains 17 residues. CDR1 MNHEY and CDR2 SVGEGT come from the germline V gene. V trimming: 4 bases; J trimming: 8 bases; junction bases outside the gene matches: 16. The CDR3 reads CASSSSKFRGRSDEQFF. The CDR3 nucleotides are TGTGCCAGCAGTTCCTCGAAGTTTCGCGGGAGGAGCGATGAGCAGTTCTTC.

Remarks on this clonotype: Given a much more abundant clone one base away, this may be a read error. The V call is TRBV20-1, the J call TRBJ1-5; D is undetermined. The germline gives CDR1 DFQATT, CDR2 SNEGSKA (reference sequence). The CDR3 loop spans 14 amino acids. Trimming left V 4 bases short and J 1 base short, with 11 bases between. The chain's CDR3 is CSANVRGSNQPQHF. CDR3 sequence (DNA): TGCAGTGCTAACGTACGGGGAAGCAATCAGCCCCAGCATTTT.

The CDR3 loop is CASSSGLAGAILYEQYF. The CDR3 coding sequence is TGTGCCAGCAGCTCCGGACTAGCGGGGGCCATCCTCTACGAGCAGTACTTC. The rearrangement links TRBV7-9 to TRBJ2-7; 13 nucleotides agree with TRBD2. The CDR3 consists of 17 residues. V trimming: 4 bases; J trimming: 3 bases; junction bases outside the gene matches: 9. CDR1 and CDR2 from the germline V gene are SEHNR and FQNEAQ (reference sequence).

Relative to its sample, this clonotype is large (0.1 to 1%). The chain employs TRBV7-2 and TRBJ2-1; 8 nucleotides agree with TRBD1. This CDR3 contains 16 residues. J gave up 5 bases and V 5 bases, and 11 bases lay outside the gene matches. Germline V gives CDR1 SGHTA, CDR2 FQGNSA. CDR3 DNA sequence: TGTGCCAGCAGCCCCCGGACAGGGATCACCAACAATGAGCAGTTCTTC. As protein: CASSPRTGITNNEQFF.

This rearrangement joins TRBV25-1 to TRBJ1-5; no firm D call. V shed 10 bases and J shed 0 bases, with 13 bases lying between them. Germline CDR1 is MGHDK and CDR2 is SYGVNS. The CDR3 runs to 14 residues. The chain's CDR3 is CATLEWYSNQPQHF. Here the CDR3 DNA reads TGTGCCACCTTAGAGTGGTATAGCAATCAGCCCCAGCATTTT. The entire variable domain, with the rest obtained from reference TRBV25-1 and TRBJ1-5, is as follows: EADIYQTPRYLVIGTGKKITLECSQTMGHDKMYWYQQDPGMELHLIHYSYGVNSTEKGDLSSESTVSRIRTEHFPLTLESARPSHTSQYLCATLEWYSNQPQHFGDGTRLSIL.